This T cell receptor beta chain is drawn from a study of T-cell memory formation after mild COVID-19. The ends were cut back, 0 bases at V and 0 bases at J, with 5 bases in the middle. The CDR3 spans 14 residues. Per the germline V gene, CDR1 is MNHEY and CDR2 is SVGAGI. TCRdb reanalysed the 5' RACE reads using MiXCR and keeps one entry per CDR3 protein. The data contain under 250,000 distinct CDR3 sequences, 27% of them seen just once; the ten biggest clones take up approximately 10%. The sequencing input was PBMCs or a T cell subset sorted from them (not recorded which). J is TRBJ1-1 and V is TRBV6-5, with D hard to call. This sequence originates from an adult woman who had mild COVID-19 (a few samples of this study predate the infection). Cell type and time point are not known. CDR3 sequence reads: CASSYSEVNTEAFF. CDR3 bases: TGTGCCAGCAGTTACTCGGAAGTGAACACTGAAGCTTTCTTT.